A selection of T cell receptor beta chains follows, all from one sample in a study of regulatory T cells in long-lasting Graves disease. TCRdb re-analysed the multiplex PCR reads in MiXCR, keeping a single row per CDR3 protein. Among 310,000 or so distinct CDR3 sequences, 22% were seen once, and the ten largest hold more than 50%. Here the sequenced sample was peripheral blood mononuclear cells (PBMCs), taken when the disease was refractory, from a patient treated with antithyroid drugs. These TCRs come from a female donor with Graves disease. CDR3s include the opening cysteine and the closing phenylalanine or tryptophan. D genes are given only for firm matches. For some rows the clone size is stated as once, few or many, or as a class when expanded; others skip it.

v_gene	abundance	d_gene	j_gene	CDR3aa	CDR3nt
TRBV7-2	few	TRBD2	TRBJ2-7	CASSFEPLGGEQYF	TGTGCCAGCAGCTTCGAACCGCTGGGGGGGGAGCAGTACTTC
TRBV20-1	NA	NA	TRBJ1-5	CSAREQLDQPQHF	TGCAGTGCTAGAGAACAGTTGGATCAGCCCCAGCATTTT
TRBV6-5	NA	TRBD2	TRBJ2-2	CASSYSRGGPNTGELFF	TGTGCCAGCAGTTACTCGAGGGGAGGGCCGAACACCGGGGAGCTGTTTTTT
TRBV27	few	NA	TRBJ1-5	CASSHNSNQPQHF	TGTGCCAGCAGTCACAATAGCAATCAGCCCCAGCATTTT
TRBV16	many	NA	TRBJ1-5	CASSQSGRSSQPQHF	TGTGCCAGCAGCCAATCCGGTCGATCTAGTCAGCCCCAGCATTTT
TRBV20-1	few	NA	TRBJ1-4	CSARLQGNNEKLFF	TGCAGTGCTAGACTCCAGGGGAATAATGAAAAACTGTTTTTT
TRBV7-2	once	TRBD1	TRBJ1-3	CASSSQGARGNTIYF	TGTGCCAGCAGCTCTCAGGGGGCACGTGGAAACACCATATATTTT
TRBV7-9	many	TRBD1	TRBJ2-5	CASSLVPGQAQETQYF	TGTGCCAGCAGCTTAGTTCCGGGACAGGCCCAAGAGACCCAGTACTTC
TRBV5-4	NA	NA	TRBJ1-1	CASSRTDISTEAFF	TGTGCCAGCAGCCGCACGGACATAAGCACTGAAGCTTTCTTT
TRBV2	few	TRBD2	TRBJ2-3	CASSAGTSGTDTQYF	TGTGCCAGCAGTGCGGGGACTAGCGGCACAGATACGCAGTATTTT
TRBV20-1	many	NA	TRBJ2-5	CSATKQETQYF	TGCAGTGCTACCAAACAAGAGACCCAGTACTTC
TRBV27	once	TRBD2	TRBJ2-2	CAGRPAGTSATGELFF	TGTGCCGGCAGACCGGCCGGGACTAGCGCGACCGGGGAGCTGTTTTTT
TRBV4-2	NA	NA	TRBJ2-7	CASSQDLSRFYEQYF	TGTGCCAGCAGCCAAGATCTAAGCAGGTTCTACGAGCAGTACTTC
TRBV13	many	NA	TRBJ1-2	CASSLTQGHIYGYTF	TGTGCCAGCAGCTTGACCCAGGGCCATATTTATGGCTACACCTTC
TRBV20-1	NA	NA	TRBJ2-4	CSASSQETSLLAKNIQYF	TGCAGTGCTAGCAGCCAGGAGACTTCACTCCTAGCCAAAAACATTCAGTACTTC
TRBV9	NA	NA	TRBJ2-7	CASSVAGGASNEQYF	TGTGCCAGCAGCGTAGCTGGGGGGGCTTCGAACGAGCAGTACTTC
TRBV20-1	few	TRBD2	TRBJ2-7	CSAPTSGRYEQYF	TGCAGTGCCCCGACTAGCGGGAGGTACGAGCAGTACTTC
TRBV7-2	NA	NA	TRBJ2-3	CASSPGQPGTDTQYF	TGTGCCAGCAGCCCAGGCCAGCCTGGCACAGATACGCAGTATTTT
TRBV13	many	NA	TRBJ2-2	CASGDETNTGELFF	TGTGCCAGCGGCGATGAAACGAACACCGGGGAGCTGTTTTTT
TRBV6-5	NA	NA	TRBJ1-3	CASSYYQPGEGNTIYF	TGTGCCAGCAGTTACTACCAGCCAGGGGAAGGAAACACCATATATTTT
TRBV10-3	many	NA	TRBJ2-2	CATTPGGKNTGELFF	TGTGCCACGACCCCAGGAGGGAAGAATACCGGGGAGCTGTTTTTT
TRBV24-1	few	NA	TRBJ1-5	CATSDPRTNQPQHF	TGTGCCACCAGTGACCCCCGGACAAATCAGCCCCAGCATTTT
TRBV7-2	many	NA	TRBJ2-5	CASSSAPTASGTQYF	TGTGCCAGCAGCTCCGCCCCGACAGCATCGGGGACCCAGTACTTC
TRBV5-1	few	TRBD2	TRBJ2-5	CASSLASGRRETQYF	TGCGCCAGCAGCTTGGCTAGCGGGAGGAGGGAGACCCAGTACTTC
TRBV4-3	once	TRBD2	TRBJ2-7	CASSQERTSGLLAYEQYF	TGCGCCAGCAGCCAAGAAAGGACTAGCGGGCTTCTAGCCTACGAGCAGTACTTC
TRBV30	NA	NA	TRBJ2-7	CAFHRRSKQYF	TGTGCCTTTCACCGTCGGTCAAAGCAGTACTTC
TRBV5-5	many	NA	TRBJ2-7	CASSLRGGATYEQYF	TGTGCCAGCAGCTTGCGGGGCGGGGCCACCTACGAGCAGTACTTC
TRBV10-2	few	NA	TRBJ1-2	CASWGDYGYTF	TGCGCCAGCTGGGGTGACTATGGCTACACCTTC
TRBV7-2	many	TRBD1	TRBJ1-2	CASSPGRGQGFYGYTF	TGTGCCAGCAGCCCAGGCAGGGGACAGGGATTCTACGGCTACACCTTC
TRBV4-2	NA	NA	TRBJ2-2	CASSQEHQRGVGELFF	TGTGCCAGCAGCCAAGAGCACCAGAGGGGGGTCGGGGAGCTGTTTTTT
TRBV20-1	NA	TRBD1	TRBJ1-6	CSARDPGQGSWDSPLHF	TGCAGTGCTAGAGACCCGGGACAGGGAAGTTGGGATTCACCCCTCCACTTT
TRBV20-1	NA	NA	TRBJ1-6	CSARGSINSPLHF	TGCAGTGCTAGAGGGTCCATAAATTCACCCCTCCACTTT
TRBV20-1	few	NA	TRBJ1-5	CSAALRSPNQPQHF	TGCAGTGCTGCCCTCAGGTCTCCGAATCAGCCCCAGCATTTT
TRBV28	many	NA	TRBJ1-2	CASSRLDYGYTF	TGTGCCAGCAGTCGACTAGACTATGGCTACACCTTC
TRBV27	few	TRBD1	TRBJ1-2	CASGQTGTGVRYGYTF	TGTGCCAGCGGTCAAACCGGGACAGGGGTGCGCTATGGCTACACCTTC
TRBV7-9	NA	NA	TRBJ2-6	CASSLAGTPGANVLTF	TGTGCCAGCAGCTTAGCCGGGACGCCGGGGGCCAACGTCCTGACTTTC
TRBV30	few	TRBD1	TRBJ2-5	CAWRALDREATQYF	TGTGCCTGGAGAGCCCTGGACAGGGAGGCGACCCAGTACTTC
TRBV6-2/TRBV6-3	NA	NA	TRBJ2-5	CASRPSSAQETQYF	TGTGCCAGCAGGCCATCTAGCGCACAAGAGACCCAGTACTTC
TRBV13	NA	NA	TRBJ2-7	CASSQKEVYEQYF	TGTGCCAGCAGCCAAAAGGAGGTCTACGAGCAGTACTTC
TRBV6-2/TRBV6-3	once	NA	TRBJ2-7	CASSRTGSEQYF	TGTGCCAGCAGCCGTACCGGGTCCGAGCAGTACTTC
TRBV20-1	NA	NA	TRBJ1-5	CSARPRTANQPQHF	TGCAGTGCTAGACCCAGGACAGCCAATCAGCCCCAGCATTTT
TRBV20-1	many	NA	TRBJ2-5	CSARGGSLHDF	TGCAGTGCTAGAGGGGGCTCACTCCATGACTTC
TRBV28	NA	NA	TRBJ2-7	CASSPGEDYLDEQYF	TGTGCCAGCAGTCCAGGGGAGGACTATCTGGACGAGCAGTACTTC
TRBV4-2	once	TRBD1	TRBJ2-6	CASRRDSGLPGANVLTF	TGTGCCAGCAGGAGGGACAGTGGGCTCCCTGGGGCCAACGTCCTAACTTTC
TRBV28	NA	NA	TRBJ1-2	CASSLGGHNYGYTF	TGTGCCAGCAGTTTGGGGGGACATAACTATGGCTACACCTTC
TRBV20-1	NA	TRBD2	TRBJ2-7	CSAPAPTSGLYEQYF	TGCAGTGCGCCAGCCCCGACTAGCGGACTATACGAGCAGTACTTC
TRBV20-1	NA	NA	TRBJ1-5	CSAARDTNQPQHF	TGCAGTGCGGCCCGGGACACCAATCAGCCCCAGCATTTT
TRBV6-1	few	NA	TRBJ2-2	CASSADRSGELFF	TGTGCCAGCAGCGCCGACAGGTCTGGGGAGCTGTTTTTT
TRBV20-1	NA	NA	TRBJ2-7	CSATRTTSAYEQYF	TGCAGTGCCACCCGTACAACCAGTGCCTACGAGCAGTACTTC
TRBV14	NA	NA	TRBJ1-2	CASSQGPRGSNYGYTF	TGTGCCAGCAGCCAAGGCCCCAGGGGCTCTAACTATGGCTACACCTTC
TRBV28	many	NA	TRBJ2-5	CASSHGMGRSHQETQYF	TGTGCCAGCAGCCACGGGATGGGCAGAAGTCACCAAGAGACCCAGTACTTC
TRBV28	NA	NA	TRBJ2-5	CASRGTLGNRQEIQYF	TGTGCCAGCAGGGGAACCCTCGGGAATCGCCAAGAGATCCAGTACTTC
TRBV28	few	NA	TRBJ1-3	CASTPGDTGNTIYF	TGTGCCAGCACCCCCGGGGACACTGGAAACACCATATATTTT
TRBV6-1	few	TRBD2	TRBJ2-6	CASTSGGGWSGANVLTF	TGTGCCAGCACCTCCGGCGGGGGGTGGTCTGGGGCCAACGTCCTGACTTTC
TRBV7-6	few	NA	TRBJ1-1	CASSPGVGAGNTEAFF	TGTGCCAGCAGCCCCGGAGTTGGGGCGGGGAACACTGAAGCTTTCTTT
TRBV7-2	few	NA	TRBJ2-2	CASSPGLVNTGELFF	TGTGCCAGCAGCCCCGGACTCGTCAACACCGGGGAGCTGTTTTTT
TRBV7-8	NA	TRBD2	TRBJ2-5	CASRTGLPEETQYF	TGTGCCAGCAGAACGGGACTACCCGAAGAGACCCAGTACTTC